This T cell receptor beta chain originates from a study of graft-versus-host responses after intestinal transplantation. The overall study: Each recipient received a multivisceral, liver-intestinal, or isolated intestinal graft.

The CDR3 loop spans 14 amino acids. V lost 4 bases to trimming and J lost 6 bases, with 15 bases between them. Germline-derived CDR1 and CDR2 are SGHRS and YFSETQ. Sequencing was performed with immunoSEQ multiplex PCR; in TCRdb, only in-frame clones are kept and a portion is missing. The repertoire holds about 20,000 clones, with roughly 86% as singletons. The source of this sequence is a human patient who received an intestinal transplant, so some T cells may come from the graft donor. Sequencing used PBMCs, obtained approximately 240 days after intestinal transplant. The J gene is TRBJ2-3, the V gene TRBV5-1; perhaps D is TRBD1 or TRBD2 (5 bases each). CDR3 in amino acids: CASSPGRVGDTQYF. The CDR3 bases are TGCGCCAGCAGCCCGGGGCGGGTGGGGGATACGCAGTATTTT. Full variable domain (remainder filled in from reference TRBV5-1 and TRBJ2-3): KAGVTQTPRYLIKTRGQQVTLSCSPISGHRSVSWYQQTPGQGLQFLFEYFSETQRNKGNFPGRFSGRQFSNSRSEMNVSTLELGDSALYLCASSPGRVGDTQYFGPGTRLTVL.